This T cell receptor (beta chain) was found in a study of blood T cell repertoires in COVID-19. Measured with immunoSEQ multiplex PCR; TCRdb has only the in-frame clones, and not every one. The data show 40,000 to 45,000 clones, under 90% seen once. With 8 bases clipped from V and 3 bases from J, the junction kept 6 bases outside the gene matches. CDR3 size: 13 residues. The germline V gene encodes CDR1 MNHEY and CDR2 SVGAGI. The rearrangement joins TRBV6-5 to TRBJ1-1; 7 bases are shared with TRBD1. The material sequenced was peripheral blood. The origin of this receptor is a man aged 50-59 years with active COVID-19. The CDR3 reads CASLGGAYTEAFF. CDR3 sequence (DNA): TGTGCCAGCCTAGGGGGCGCTTACACTGAAGCTTTCTTT.